This T cell receptor (beta chain) was sequenced during a study of Graves' ophthalmopathy and Graves' hyperthyroidism. Notes on this clonotype: Its antigen is not identified.

Amplification targeted the TCR beta CDR3 regions, with RNA transcripts as the source material. Investigators did first-round RT-PCR with HTBI primers, then second-round multiplex PCR. Via MiXCR, TCRdb re-called the multiplex PCR reads, giving one row per CDR3 protein. There are roughly 1.1 million distinct CDR3 sequences in the sample; approximately 35% occur only once, and around 10% lies in the top ten. Study-wide points: Most thyroid-expanded clonotypes exceeding 0.001 frequency were also found in blood. It was with approximately 70% sensitivity and 72% to 75% specificity that the model predicted ophthalmopathy progression.

Only newly diagnosed hyperthyroidism patients aged 18 to 65, with under 2 months' duration, were enrolled. Serum thyroxine and TRAb, along with clinical symptoms, thyroid ultrasound and orbital computed tomography, were what diagnosis relied on. Trimming removed 5 bases from V and 3 bases from J, with 23 bases in between. This CDR3 is built from 17 residues. Germline V lookup: CDR1 SGHVS, CDR2 FQNEAQ. Sequences were obtained from peripheral blood or thyroid tissue (not recorded which). The TCR sequence derives from an adult man with Graves' hyperthyroidism. This chain uses TRBV7-8 with TRBJ2-7, with D perhaps TRBD1 (6 bases). DNA for the CDR3: TGTGCCAGCAGCCTTAAGGGACAATCGATTACCCTCTACGAGCAGTACTTC. Translation: CASSLKGQSITLYEQYF.